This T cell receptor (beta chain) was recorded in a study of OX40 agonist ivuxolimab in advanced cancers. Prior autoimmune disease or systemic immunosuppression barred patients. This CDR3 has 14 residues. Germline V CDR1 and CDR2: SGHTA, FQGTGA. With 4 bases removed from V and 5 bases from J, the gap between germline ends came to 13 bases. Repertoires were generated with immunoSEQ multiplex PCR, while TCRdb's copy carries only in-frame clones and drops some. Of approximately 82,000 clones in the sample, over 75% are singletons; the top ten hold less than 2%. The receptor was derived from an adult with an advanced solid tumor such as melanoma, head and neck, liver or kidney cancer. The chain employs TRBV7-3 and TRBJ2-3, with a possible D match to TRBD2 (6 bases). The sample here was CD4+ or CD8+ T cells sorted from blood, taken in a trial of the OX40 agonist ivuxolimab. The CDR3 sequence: CASSSRPGLDTQYF. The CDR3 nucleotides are TGTGCCAGCAGCTCCCGTCCGGGACTAGATACGCAGTATTTT.